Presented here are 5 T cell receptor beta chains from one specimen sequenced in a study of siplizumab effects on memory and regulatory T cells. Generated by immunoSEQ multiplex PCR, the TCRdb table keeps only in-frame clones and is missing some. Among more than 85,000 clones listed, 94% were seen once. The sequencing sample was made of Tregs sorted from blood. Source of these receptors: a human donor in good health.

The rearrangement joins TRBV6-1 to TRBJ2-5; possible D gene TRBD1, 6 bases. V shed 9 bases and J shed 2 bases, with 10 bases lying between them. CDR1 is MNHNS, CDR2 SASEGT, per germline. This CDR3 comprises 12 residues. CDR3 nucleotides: TGTGCCAGGACGGACAGTCAAGAGACCCAGTACTTC. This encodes CARTDSQETQYF.

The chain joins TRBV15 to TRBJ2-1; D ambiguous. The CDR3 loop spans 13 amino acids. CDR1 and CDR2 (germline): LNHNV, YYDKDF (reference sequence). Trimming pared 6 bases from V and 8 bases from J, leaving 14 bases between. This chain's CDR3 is CATRGIATYEQFF. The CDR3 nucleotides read TGTGCCACCAGAGGAATAGCAACCTATGAGCAGTTCTTC.

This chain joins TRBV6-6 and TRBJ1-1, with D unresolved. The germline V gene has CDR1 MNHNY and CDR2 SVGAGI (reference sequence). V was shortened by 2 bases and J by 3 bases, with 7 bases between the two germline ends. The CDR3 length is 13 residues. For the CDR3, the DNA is TGTGCCAGCAGTTACGAGGGTGACACTGAAGCTTTCTTT. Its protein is CASSYEGDTEAFF.

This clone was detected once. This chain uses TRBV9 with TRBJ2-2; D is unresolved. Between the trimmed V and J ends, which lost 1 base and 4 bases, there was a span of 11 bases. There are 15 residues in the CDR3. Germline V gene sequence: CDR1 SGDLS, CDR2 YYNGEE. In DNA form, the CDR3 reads TGTGCCAGCAGCGTAAGGGATGTGAGCACCGGGGAGCTGTTTTTT. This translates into CASSVRDVSTGELFF.

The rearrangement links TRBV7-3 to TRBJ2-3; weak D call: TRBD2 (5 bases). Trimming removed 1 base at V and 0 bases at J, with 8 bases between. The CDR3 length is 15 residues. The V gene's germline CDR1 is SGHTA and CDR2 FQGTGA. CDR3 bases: TGTGCCAGCAGCTTAATTGGCGGGAGCACAGATACGCAGTATTTT. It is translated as CASSLIGGSTDTQYF.